Listed here is a single T cell receptor (beta chain). The assay was immunoSEQ multiplex PCR, and TCRdb's table has in-frame clones only and misses some. The profile shows over 30,000 clones, about 80% of them singletons. This record belongs to a study of a mutant IDH1 vaccine in newly diagnosed glioma. For the study at large: Earlier care involved radiotherapy, temozolomide, or both, and the majority received both.

Sample time point: baseline, week 1 (first vaccination visit). The treatment denotes: pre-vaccination baseline after standard-of-care therapy. CDR3 length: 14 amino acids. The germline V gene has CDR1 SEHNR and CDR2 FQNEAQ (reference sequence). Trimming took off 5 bases at V and 3 bases at J, with 13 bases between the two ends. This TCR was recovered from a man over 45 with glioma. Some clones in this sample may be carry-over from other donors' samples. This chain links TRBV7-9 with TRBJ1-1, with D possibly matching TRBD1 (5 bases). The source was peripheral blood mononuclear cells (PBMCs), collected from a glioma patient treated with radiotherapy, temozolomide or both. The CDR3 is CASSAQGRDTEAFF. CDR3 DNA: TGTGCCAGCAGCGCCCAGGGAAGGGACACTGAAGCTTTCTTT.